Following are 28 T cell receptor beta chains from one sample sequenced in a study of identical twins. TCRdb redid the calling of the 5' RACE reads with MiXCR, one entry per CDR3 protein. The sample carries a few hundred thousand distinct CDR3 sequences, over 8.5% recorded once. The same data also went into a second study, on yellow fever vaccine responses in identical twins.

Sequencing was performed on PBMCs. The receptors stem from a woman younger than 30 in good health.

This clonotype was counted only a few times. This rearrangement joins TRBV7-9 to TRBJ2-1, with 8 bases identical to TRBD2. The CDR3 runs to 16 residues. V was pared by 5 bases and J by 4 bases, with 10 bases of the junction left unmatched. Germline V gene lookup returns CDR1 SEHNR and CDR2 FQNEAQ (reference sequence). The CDR3 DNA reads as TGTGCCAGCAGCCCAACCCCGGGAGGGGATTACAATGAGCAGTTCTTC. Protein: CASSPTPGGDYNEQFF.

This clonotype was detected many times. The chain carries TRBV20-1 and TRBJ2-1; tentative D call: TRBD2 (6 bases). CDR3 length: 16 residues. Per germline, CDR1 DFQATT and CDR2 SNEGSKA (reference sequence). Trimming removed 3 bases at V and 1 base at J, with 16 bases between. The CDR3, as DNA: TGCAGTGCTAGTGTTGGGGCGGGGATTTCCTACAATGAGCAGTTCTTC. Amino acids: CSASVGAGISYNEQFF.

This clonotype was observed a handful of times. V and J are TRBV7-3 and TRBJ2-3, with D tentatively TRBD2 (6 bases). The ends were cut back, 1 base at V and 3 bases at J, with 26 bases in the middle. The CDR3 length is 20 residues. Germline V gene data show CDR1 as SGHTA and CDR2 as FQGTGA. This CDR3 is CASSLKALSLQDGRTDTQYF. CDR3 coding DNA: TGTGCCAGCAGCTTAAAAGCACTTTCTTTGCAAGATGGGAGGACAGATACGCAGTATTTT.

This chain joins TRBV11-2 and TRBJ2-2; 9 bases align to TRBD1. J was trimmed by 4 bases and V by 4 bases; bases with no gene match: 13. The CDR3 length is 18 residues. The V gene's germline CDR1 is SGHAT and CDR2 FQNNGV. For the CDR3, the DNA is TGTGCCAGCAGCTGGGACCTCGGGACAGGGCTATCCACCGGGGAGCTGTTTTTT. It codes for CASSWDLGTGLSTGELFF.

This chain joins TRBV7-9 and TRBJ2-7; 8 bases agree with TRBD1. Germline assignment: CDR1 SEHNR and CDR2 FQNEAQ (reference sequence). The CDR3 is 13 amino acids. The V and J ends lost 6 bases and 2 bases, in that order; junction bases with no gene match: 3. The CDR3 region has the DNA TGTGCCAGCAGGTTACAGGGGGCCTACGAGCAGTACTTC. Encoded protein: CASRLQGAYEQYF.

This clonotype was seen a few times. The chain links TRBV20-1 to TRBJ2-3, with D unclear. Germline V lookup: CDR1 DFQATT, CDR2 SNEGSKA (reference sequence). V lost 3 bases to trimming and J lost 0 bases, with 13 bases between them. The CDR3 loop spans 15 amino acids. In DNA, the CDR3 is TGCAGTGCTAGGCCCGGTGGCGGAAGCACAGATACGCAGTATTTT. The encoded protein is CSARPGGGSTDTQYF.

Notes on this clonotype: Relative to the germline gene, one junction end is altered; a read error may explain this. The chain uses TRBV20-1 and TRBJ2-6; D is undetermined. CDR3 length: 15 amino acids. CDR1 is DFQATT and CDR2 is SNEGSKA in the germline V gene (reference sequence). In DNA, the CDR3 is TGCTGTGCTAGAGACTTGATCTCTGGGGCCAACGTCCTGACTTTC. Amino acid sequence: CCARDLISGANVLTF.

This clonotype has a count of ten or more. V gene TRBV7-2 combines with J gene TRBJ2-5, with D possibly matching TRBD1 (6 bases). The germline CDR1 and CDR2 sequences are SGHTA and FQGNSA. This CDR3 contains 16 residues. Trimming took 0 bases from V and 9 from J, leaving 20 bases between them. CDR3 amino acids: CASSLAAPGVLSPQYF. DNA of the CDR3: TGTGCCAGCAGCTTAGCGGCCCCAGGGGTCCTATCGCCCCAGTACTTC.

This clonotype was recorded many times. The chain has TRBV4-3 and TRBJ1-1; the D is unclear. Trimming pared 0 bases from V and 0 bases from J, leaving 8 bases between. The CDR3 sequence is 15 residues long. The V gene's germline CDR1 is LGHNA and CDR2 YSLEER. CDR3 in DNA: TGCGCCAGCAGCCAAGATCGACACATGAACACTGAAGCTTTCTTT. This translates into CASSQDRHMNTEAFF.

This clonotype was seen only a few times. The rearrangement links TRBV7-9 to TRBJ2-7, with D perhaps TRBD1 (5 bases). The V gene's germline CDR1 is SEHNR and CDR2 FQNEAQ (reference sequence). Trimming removed 1 base at V and 5 bases at J, with 9 bases between. This CDR3 has 13 residues. The CDR3 protein is CASSLDKGNEQYF. CDR3 DNA sequence: TGTGCCAGCAGCTTAGATAAGGGGAACGAGCAGTACTTC.

This clonotype came up many times. The chain has TRBV11-2 and TRBJ2-5; TRBD1 aligns across 10 bases. Germline lookup yields CDR1 SGHAT and CDR2 FQNNGV. The junction had 11 bases not matched to a gene; V was cut back by 8 bases and J by 5 bases. The CDR3 is 15 amino acids. CDR3 loop: CASADRGLVWETQYF. CDR3 DNA: TGTGCCAGCGCAGACAGGGGGCTCGTGTGGGAGACCCAGTACTTC. Supplemented by reference TRBV11-2 and TRBJ2-5, the full variable domain reads EAGVAQSPRYKIIEKRQSVAFWCNPISGHATLYWYQQILGQGPKLLIQFQNNGVVDDSQLPKDRFSAERLKGVDSTLKIQPAKLEDSAVYLCASADRGLVWETQYFGPGTRLLVL.

The chain combines TRBV24-1 with TRBJ2-3, with D uncertain. The V gene's germline CDR1 is KGHDR and CDR2 SFDVKD. This CDR3 comprises 13 residues. Trimming removed 5 bases from V and 0 bases from J, with 5 bases in between. CDR3 loop: CATSGRSTDTQYF. The CDR3 DNA reads TGTGCCACCAGTGGAAGGAGCACAGATACGCAGTATTTT.

The chain has TRBV6-5 and TRBJ2-1; possible D gene TRBD2, 6 bases. The CDR3 spans 17 residues. Germline V lookup: CDR1 MNHEY, CDR2 SVGAGI. Trimming shortened V by 0 bases and J by 7 bases, and 19 bases separated the two germline ends. For the CDR3, the DNA is TGTGCCAGCAGTTACTCCCAACTAGCCTACGAGAGGAATGAGCAGTTCTTC. This sequence encodes CASSYSQLAYERNEQFF.

The chain joins TRBV6-1 to TRBJ2-2, with D perhaps matching TRBD1 (6 bases). V was pared by 10 bases and J by 5 bases, with 14 bases between. CDR1 and CDR2 from the germline V gene are MNHNS and SASEGT. This CDR3 region has 13 residues. DNA for the CDR3: TGTGCCACCCCCAGGGGCAGGACCGGGGAGCTGTTTTTT. This codes for CATPRGRTGELFF.

This chain uses TRBV13 with TRBJ2-5, with D possibly matching TRBD1 (6 bases). The CDR3 consists of 17 residues. Germline lookup yields CDR1 PRHDT and CDR2 FYEKMQ (reference sequence). The V gene lost 5 bases and the J gene lost 6 bases, with 25 bases spanning the gap. The DNA of the CDR3 is TGTGCCAGCAGCAAAAACCCCCTCGGGACACCTAGCCAGACCCAGTACTTC. Protein sequence: CASSKNPLGTPSQTQYF.

V is TRBV7-2 and J is TRBJ2-5, with 10 bases identical to TRBD2. Losses at the gene ends were 0 bases for V and 5 bases for J; bases not matched to a gene: 9. This CDR3 region has 17 residues. CDR1 is SGHTA, CDR2 FQGNSA, per germline. CDR3 nucleotides: TGTGCCAGCAGCTTAGCGTGGAGCGGGGGGGCCGTGGAGACCCAGTACTTC. It is translated as CASSLAWSGGAVETQYF.

This clonotype turned up a few times. The rearrangement links TRBV11-3 to TRBJ1-3; D may be TRBD1 (6 bases). Trimming shortened V by 3 bases and J by 0 bases, and 18 bases separated the two germline ends. Per germline, CDR1 SGHNT and CDR2 YENEEA. This CDR3 is 18 amino acids long. The CDR3 loop reads CASSFSEGGLHSGNTIYF. The CDR3 nucleotides are TGTGCCAGCAGCTTTAGTGAGGGGGGGCTCCACTCTGGAAACACCATATATTTT.

This rearrangement joins TRBV10-3 to TRBJ2-2; D remains unclear. V was shortened by 2 bases and J by 5 bases, with 3 bases between the two germline ends. Per germline, CDR1 ENHRY and CDR2 SYGVKD. CDR3 length equals 12 residues. The CDR3 is CAISEQTGELFF. CDR3 DNA sequence: TGTGCCATCAGTGAGCAGACCGGGGAGCTGTTTTTT.

In its sample, this clonotype was seen a few times. This chain connects TRBV6-2 or TRBV6-3 to TRBJ2-3, with 13 bases lining up with TRBD2. With V trimmed by 7 bases and J by 3 bases, 4 bases remained unmatched. Germline CDR1 MNHEY, CDR2 SVGEGT. CDR3 length: 15 amino acids. The CDR3 coding sequence is TGTGCCAGCATCGGACTAGCGGGAGTAACAGATACGCAGTATTTT. Its translation is CASIGLAGVTDTQYF.

This clonotype was seen a handful of times. The V gene is TRBV4-2, the J gene TRBJ2-2; weak D call: TRBD2 (6 bases). Per germline, CDR1 LGHNA and CDR2 YNFKEQ. This CDR3 contains 15 residues. Trimming removed 4 bases from V and 6 bases from J, with 15 bases in between. For the CDR3, the DNA is TGTGCCAGCAGCCGGACGGGGGAGGTCTCCGGGGAGCTGTTTTTT. The encoded protein is CASSRTGEVSGELFF.

This clonotype was detected ten times or more. The rearrangement joins TRBV5-5 to TRBJ2-7; D is uncertain. CDR1 is SGHKS and CDR2 is YYEKEE in the germline V gene (reference sequence). V dropped 1 base and J dropped 3 bases, with 8 bases sitting between them. This CDR3 is 13 amino acids long. The CDR3 DNA follows: TGTGCCAGCAGCTTGTTGCCCAGCTACGAGCAGTACTTC. Protein product: CASSLLPSYEQYF.

The chain has TRBV2 and TRBJ2-5; perhaps TRBD1 as D (6 bases). The CDR3 extends over 14 amino acids. Between the trimmed V and J ends, which lost 1 base and 5 bases, there was a span of 11 bases. Germline V gene sequence: CDR1 SNHLY, CDR2 FYNNEI. The CDR3 coding sequence is TGTGCCAGCAGTGAAGTTGGGGGCGCCGAGACCCAGTACTTC. As protein: CASSEVGGAETQYF.

This clonotype has ten or more counts. The V and J genes are TRBV7-9 and TRBJ2-7; 9 bases agree with TRBD1. Trimming removed 5 bases from V and 2 bases from J; junction bases left unmatched: 10. Per the germline V gene, CDR1 is SEHNR and CDR2 is FQNEAQ (reference sequence). The CDR3 has 16 residues. CDR3 region: CASSPPPGQGTYEQYF. CDR3 DNA sequence: TGTGCCAGCAGCCCCCCACCGGGACAGGGAACCTACGAGCAGTACTTC.

This clonotype came up a few times. This rearrangement joins TRBV3-1 to TRBJ1-2, with a tentative D call TRBD1 (6 bases). Germline V lookup: CDR1 LGHDT, CDR2 YNNKEL (reference sequence). This CDR3 contains 14 residues. V was trimmed by 4 bases and J by 6 bases, leaving 15 bases between them. As DNA, the CDR3 is TGTGCCAGCAGCCGAGGACAGCAATCCCATGGCTACACCTTC. Translation: CASSRGQQSHGYTF.

This sequence joins TRBV6-5 and TRBJ2-1; the match to TRBD1 covers 8 bases. This CDR3 region has 17 residues. The germline V gene has CDR1 MNHEY and CDR2 SVGAGI. The V gene end was trimmed by 2 bases and the J gene end by 4 bases; junction bases not matched to a gene: 10. CDR3 amino acids: CASSYRRVQGDYNEQFF. As DNA, the CDR3 is TGTGCCAGCAGTTACCGGAGGGTACAGGGGGATTACAATGAGCAGTTCTTC.

The chain combines TRBV6-5 with TRBJ2-5, with 7 bases matching TRBD2. V lost 2 bases to trimming and J lost 0 bases; unmatched junction nucleotides: 3. This CDR3 has 15 amino acids. Germline loops: CDR1 MNHEY, CDR2 SVGAGI. The CDR3 bases are TGTGCCAGCAGTTACCGGGGAGGGTACCAAGAGACCCAGTACTTC. Amino acid sequence: CASSYRGGYQETQYF.

This clonotype was seen at least ten times. The chain uses TRBV11-2 and TRBJ2-1; 16 bases are shared with TRBD2. J lost 4 bases, V lost 5 bases, and 11 bases had no gene match. There are 19 residues in the CDR3. Germline values: CDR1 SGHAT, CDR2 FQNNGV. The CDR3 DNA follows: TGTGCCAGCAGCCCCACCCCCGGGACTAGCGGGGGGGCTTACAATGAGCAGTTCTTC. Translated, it gives CASSPTPGTSGGAYNEQFF.

The chain is built from TRBV29-1 and TRBJ2-1; no clear D gene. The CDR3 sequence is 12 residues long. CDR1 is SQVTM and CDR2 is ANQGSEA in the germline V gene. With 6 bases removed from V and 5 bases from J, the gap between germline ends came to 11 bases. The CDR3 protein is CSVLSKNNEQFF. The CDR3 bases are TGCAGCGTCCTTTCAAAAAACAATGAGCAGTTCTTC.